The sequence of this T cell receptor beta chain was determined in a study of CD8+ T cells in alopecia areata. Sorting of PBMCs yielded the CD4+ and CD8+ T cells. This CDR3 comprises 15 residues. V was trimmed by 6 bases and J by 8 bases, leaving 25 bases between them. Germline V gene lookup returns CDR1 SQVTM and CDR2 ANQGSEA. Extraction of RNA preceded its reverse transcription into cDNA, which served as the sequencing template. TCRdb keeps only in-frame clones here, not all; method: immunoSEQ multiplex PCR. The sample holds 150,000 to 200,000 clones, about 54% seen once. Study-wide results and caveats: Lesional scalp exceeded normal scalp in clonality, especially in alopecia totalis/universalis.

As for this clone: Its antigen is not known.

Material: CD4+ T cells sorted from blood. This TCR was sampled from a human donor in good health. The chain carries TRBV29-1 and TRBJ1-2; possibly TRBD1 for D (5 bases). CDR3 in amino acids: CSVKLPSQGALGYTF. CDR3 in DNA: TGCAGCGTCAAACTCCCATCCCAGGGCGCCCTAGGCTACACCTTC.